This T cell receptor (beta chain) stems from a study of blood T cell repertoires in COVID-19. Study-level background: From the United States, Italy and Spain came samples of acute and convalescent COVID-19.

Germline CDR1 reads MGHRA; CDR2 reads YSYEKL. The CDR3 is made up of 17 amino acids. V trimming: 0 bases; J trimming: 2 bases; junction bases outside the gene matches: 2. Per the original methods: Reference gene primer amplification gave estimated nucleated cell counts. Measured with immunoSEQ multiplex PCR; TCRdb has only the in-frame clones, and not every one. V and J calls and clone size are as listed in that table; D and trimming were resolved from the DNA. The data hold 100,000 to 150,000 clones, with almost 90% observed a single time. This TCR was sampled from a woman in her sixties with COVID-19, enrolled during active disease. Input material: peripheral blood. The chain couples TRBV4-1 to TRBJ2-1; TRBD2 matches 12 bases. CDR3 sequence: CASSQEGLAGTYNEQFF. DNA of the CDR3: TGCGCCAGCAGCCAAGAGGGACTAGCGGGTACCTACAATGAGCAGTTCTTC.